This T cell receptor (beta chain) was obtained from a study of cytomegalovirus exposure and HLA in healthy donors. As for the study in general: Earlier work reported 100 million or so unique TCR beta sequences from about 190 million T cells.

The V and J ends lost 5 bases and 0 bases respectively, with 12 bases between them. CDR1 and CDR2 from the germline V gene are SGHRS and YFSETQ. This CDR3 has 15 residues. 60 Vbeta and 13 Jbeta primers were used in PCR. Profiling relied on immunoSEQ multiplex PCR, and the TCRdb table lists in-frame clones only, not all of them. In the table there are some 77,000 clones, more than 75% of which are singletons. The donors gave bone marrow, and they were healthy. This clonotype originated in a woman in her fifties or sixties in good health and CMV-seropositive. The chain has TRBV5-1 and TRBJ1-5; D is perhaps TRBD1 (6 bases). Sequencing was performed on PBMCs. The CDR3 bases are TGCGCCAGCAGAACAGGGCCAAATAGCAATCAGCCCCAGCATTTT. Amino acid sequence: CASRTGPNSNQPQHF. The variable domain in full, with the rest retrieved from reference TRBV5-1 and TRBJ1-5, is KAGVTQTPRYLIKTRGQQVTLSCSPISGHRSVSWYQQTPGQGLQFLFEYFSETQRNKGNFPGRFSGRQFSNSRSEMNVSTLELGDSALYLCASRTGPNSNQPQHFGDGTRLSIL.